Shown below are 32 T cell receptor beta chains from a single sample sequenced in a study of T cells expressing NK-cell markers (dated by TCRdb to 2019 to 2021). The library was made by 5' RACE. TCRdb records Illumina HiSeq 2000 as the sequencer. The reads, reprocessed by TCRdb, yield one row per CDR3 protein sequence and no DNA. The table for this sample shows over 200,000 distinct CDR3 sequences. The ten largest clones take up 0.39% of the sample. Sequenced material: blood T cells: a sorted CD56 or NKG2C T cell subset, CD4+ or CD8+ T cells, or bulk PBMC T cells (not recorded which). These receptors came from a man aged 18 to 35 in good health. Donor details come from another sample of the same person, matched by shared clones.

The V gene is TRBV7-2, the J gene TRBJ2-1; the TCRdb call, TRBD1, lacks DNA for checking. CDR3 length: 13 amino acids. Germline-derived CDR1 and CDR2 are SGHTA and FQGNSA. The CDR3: CASGGTVESTQFF.

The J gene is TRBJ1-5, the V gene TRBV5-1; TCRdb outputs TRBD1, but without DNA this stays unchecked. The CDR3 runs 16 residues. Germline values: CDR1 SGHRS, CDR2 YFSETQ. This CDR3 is CASSFGPEGPGQPQHF. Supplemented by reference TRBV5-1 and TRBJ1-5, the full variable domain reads KAGVTQTPRYLIKTRGQQVTLSCSPISGHRSVSWYQQTPGQGLQFLFEYFSETQRNKGNFPGRFSGRQFSNSRSEMNVSTLELGDSALYLCASSFGPEGPGQPQHFGDGTRLSIL.

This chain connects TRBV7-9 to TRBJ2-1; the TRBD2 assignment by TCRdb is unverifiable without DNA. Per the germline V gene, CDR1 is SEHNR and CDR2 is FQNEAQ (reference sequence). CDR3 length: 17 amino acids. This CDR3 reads CASSFKGTSGSISEQFF.

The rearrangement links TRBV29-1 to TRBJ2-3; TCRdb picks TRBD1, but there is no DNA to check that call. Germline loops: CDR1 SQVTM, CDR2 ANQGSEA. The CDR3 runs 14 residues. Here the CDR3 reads CSVDGTVLTDTQYF.

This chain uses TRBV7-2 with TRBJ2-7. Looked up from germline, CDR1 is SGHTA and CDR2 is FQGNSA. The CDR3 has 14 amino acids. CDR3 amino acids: CASSRPTESYEQYF.

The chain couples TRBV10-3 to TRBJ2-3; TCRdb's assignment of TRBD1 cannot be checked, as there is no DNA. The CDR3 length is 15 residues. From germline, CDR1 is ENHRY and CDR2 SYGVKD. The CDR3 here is CAISPGGGSTDTQYF.

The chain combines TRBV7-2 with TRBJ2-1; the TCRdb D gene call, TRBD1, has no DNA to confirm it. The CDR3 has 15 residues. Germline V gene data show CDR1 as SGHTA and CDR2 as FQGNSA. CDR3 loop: CASSYYAEWGNEQFF.

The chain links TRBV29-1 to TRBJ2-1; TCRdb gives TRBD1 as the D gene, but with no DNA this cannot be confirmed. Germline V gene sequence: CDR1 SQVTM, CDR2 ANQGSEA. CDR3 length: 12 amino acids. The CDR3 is CSVDPYRGGQFF.

This CDR3 is CASSNGGEQYF. The V call is TRBV6-2 or TRBV6-3, the J call TRBJ2-7; TCRdb indicates TRBD1, and absent DNA this call remains unverified. CDR1 and CDR2 (germline): MNHEY, SVGEGT. The CDR3 loop spans 11 amino acids.

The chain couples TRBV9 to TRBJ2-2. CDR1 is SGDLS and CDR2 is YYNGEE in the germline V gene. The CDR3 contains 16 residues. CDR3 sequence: CASSPQADPNTGELFF.

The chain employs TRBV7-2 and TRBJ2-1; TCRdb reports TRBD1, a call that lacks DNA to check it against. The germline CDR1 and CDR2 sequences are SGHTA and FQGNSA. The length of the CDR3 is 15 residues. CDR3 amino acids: CASSPAGQGLNEQFF.

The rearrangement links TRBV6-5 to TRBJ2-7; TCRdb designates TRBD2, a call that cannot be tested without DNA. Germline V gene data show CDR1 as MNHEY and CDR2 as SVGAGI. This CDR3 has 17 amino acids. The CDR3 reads CASSYHKLAGVSYEQYF.

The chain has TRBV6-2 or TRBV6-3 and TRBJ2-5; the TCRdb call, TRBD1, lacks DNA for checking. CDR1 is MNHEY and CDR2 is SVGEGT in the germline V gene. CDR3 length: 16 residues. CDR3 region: CASSYRGQGAFETQYF.

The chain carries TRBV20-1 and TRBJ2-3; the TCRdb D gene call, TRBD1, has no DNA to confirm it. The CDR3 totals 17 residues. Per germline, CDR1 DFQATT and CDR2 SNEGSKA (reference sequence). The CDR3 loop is CSASKGQGIAGTDTQYF.

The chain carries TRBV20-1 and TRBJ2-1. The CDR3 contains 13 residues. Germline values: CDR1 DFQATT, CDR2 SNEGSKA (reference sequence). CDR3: CSVPNRADNEQFF.

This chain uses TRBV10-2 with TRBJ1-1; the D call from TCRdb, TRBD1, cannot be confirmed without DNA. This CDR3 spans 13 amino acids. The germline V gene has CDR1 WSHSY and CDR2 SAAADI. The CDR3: CASSESRTGRAFF.

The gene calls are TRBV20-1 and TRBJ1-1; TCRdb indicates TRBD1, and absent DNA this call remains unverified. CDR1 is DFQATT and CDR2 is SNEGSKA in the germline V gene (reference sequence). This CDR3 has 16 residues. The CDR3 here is CSARDARTPPNTEAFF.

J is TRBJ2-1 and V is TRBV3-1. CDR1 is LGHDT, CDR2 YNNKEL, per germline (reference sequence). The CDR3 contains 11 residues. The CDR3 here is CASSHSHEQFF.

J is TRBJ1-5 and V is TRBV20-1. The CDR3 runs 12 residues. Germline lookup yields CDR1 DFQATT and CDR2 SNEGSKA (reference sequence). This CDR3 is CSAIDGNQPQHF.

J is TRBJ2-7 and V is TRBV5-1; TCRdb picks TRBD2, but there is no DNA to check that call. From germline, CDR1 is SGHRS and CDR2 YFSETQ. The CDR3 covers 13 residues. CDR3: CASSPNGGNEQYF.

The CDR3 spells CASSLGARGSGRSSYEQYF. The genes are TRBV5-1 and TRBJ2-7; TCRdb's D call of TRBD1 is untestable without DNA. CDR1 is SGHRS and CDR2 is YFSETQ in the germline V gene. There are 19 residues in the CDR3.

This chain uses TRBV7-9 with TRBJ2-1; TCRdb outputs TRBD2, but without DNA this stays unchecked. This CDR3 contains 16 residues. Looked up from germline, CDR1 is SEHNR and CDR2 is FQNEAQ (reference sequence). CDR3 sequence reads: CASSLQRLAENDEQFF.

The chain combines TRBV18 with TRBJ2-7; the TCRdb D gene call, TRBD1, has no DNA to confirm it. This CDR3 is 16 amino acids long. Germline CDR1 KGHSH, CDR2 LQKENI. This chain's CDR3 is CASSLSTGTGMNEQYF.

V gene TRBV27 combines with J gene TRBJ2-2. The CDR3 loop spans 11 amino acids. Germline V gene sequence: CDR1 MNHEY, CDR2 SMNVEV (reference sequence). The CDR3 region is CASGNTGELFF.

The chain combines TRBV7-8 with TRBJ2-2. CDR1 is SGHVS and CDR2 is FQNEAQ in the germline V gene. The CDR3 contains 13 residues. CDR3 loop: CASSPDSAGELFF.

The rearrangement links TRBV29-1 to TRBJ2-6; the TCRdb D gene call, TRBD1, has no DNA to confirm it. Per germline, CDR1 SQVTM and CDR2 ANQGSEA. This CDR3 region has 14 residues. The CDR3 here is CSVARGFGANVLTF.

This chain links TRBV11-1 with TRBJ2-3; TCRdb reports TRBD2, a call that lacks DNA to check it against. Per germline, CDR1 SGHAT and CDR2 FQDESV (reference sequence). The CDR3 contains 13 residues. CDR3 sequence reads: CASSRGAADTQYF.

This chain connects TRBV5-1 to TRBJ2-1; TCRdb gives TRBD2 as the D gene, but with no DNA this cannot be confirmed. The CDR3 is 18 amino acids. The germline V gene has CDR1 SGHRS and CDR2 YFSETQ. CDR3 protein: CASSLAGTSGSLNNEQFF.

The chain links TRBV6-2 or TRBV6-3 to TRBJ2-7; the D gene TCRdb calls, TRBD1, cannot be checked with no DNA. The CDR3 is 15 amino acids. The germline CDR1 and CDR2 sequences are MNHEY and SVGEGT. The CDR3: CASSYSSQGFYEQYF.

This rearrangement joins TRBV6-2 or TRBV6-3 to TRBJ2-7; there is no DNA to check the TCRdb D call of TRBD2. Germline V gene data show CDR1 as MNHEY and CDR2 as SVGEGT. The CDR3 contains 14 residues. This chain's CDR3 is CASSYSMGSYEQYF.

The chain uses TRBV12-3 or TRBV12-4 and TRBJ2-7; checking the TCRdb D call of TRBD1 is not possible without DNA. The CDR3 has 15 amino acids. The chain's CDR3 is CASSTLGDPSYEQYF.

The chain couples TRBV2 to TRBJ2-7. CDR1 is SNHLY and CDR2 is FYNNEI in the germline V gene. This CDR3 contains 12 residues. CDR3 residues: CASFRENYEQYF.